Presented here are 28 T cell receptor beta chains from one specimen sequenced in a study of siplizumab effects on memory and regulatory T cells (dated by TCRdb to between 2018 and 2020). The library was generated by the immunoSEQ multiplex PCR assay. What TCRdb holds here is the immuneACCESS table cut down to in-frame rearrangements. Part of the clones is not present; checked against another copy, under half of the missing clones reflect an unresolved V gene, and the others are unexplained. In all, the sample holds 95,000 to 100,000 clones, and 80% to 95% of those were seen once. The ten largest clones represent about 12% of the sample. The specimen sequenced was non-Treg CD4+ T cells sorted from blood. According to the study, the label for this sample's cell subset or site signals: FACS-sorted unstimulated CD4+ non-regulatory T cells. These receptors all stem from a human donor in good health.

V is TRBV5-1 and J is TRBJ2-7, with a possible D match to TRBD1 (6 bases). V was trimmed by 4 bases and J by 5 bases, leaving 13 bases between them. CDR3 length: 13 residues. The germline V gene encodes CDR1 SGHRS and CDR2 YFSETQ. The chain's CDR3 is CASSPDRRDEQYF. For the CDR3, the DNA is TGCGCCAGCAGCCCCGACAGGCGCGACGAGCAGTACTTC.

The chain combines TRBV4-1 with TRBJ2-7; TRBD2 aligns across 10 bases. V was pared by 3 bases and J by 4 bases, with 6 bases of the junction left unmatched. This CDR3 has 15 amino acids. Germline lookup yields CDR1 MGHRA and CDR2 YSYEKL. The CDR3 bases are TGCGCCAGCAGCCAGCCGGGACTAGCGAGTTACGAGCAGTACTTC. Protein product: CASSQPGLASYEQYF.

A single count supports this clone. The V and J genes are TRBV28 and TRBJ2-1, with a tentative D call TRBD2 (5 bases). With 8 bases removed from V and 0 bases from J, the gap between germline ends came to 11 bases. Germline V gives CDR1 MDHEN, CDR2 SYDVKM. CDR3 length: 14 residues. The DNA of the CDR3 is TGTGCCAGCGGACTGGCTAGCTCCTACAATGAGCAGTTCTTC. It specifies CASGLASSYNEQFF.

This chain links TRBV6-5 with TRBJ2-1; maybe TRBD2 (5 bases). Looked up from germline, CDR1 is MNHEY and CDR2 is SVGAGI. The V gene lost 4 bases and the J gene lost 12 bases, with 22 bases spanning the gap. The CDR3 is made up of 15 amino acids. For the CDR3, the DNA is TGTGCCAGCAGTTCCCCCGGACTCAGACAAAGAGGGCAGTTCTTC. Translating it yields CASSSPGLRQRGQFF.

J is TRBJ1-2 and V is TRBV9, with D uncertain. Trimming removed 3 bases from V and 3 bases from J, with 21 bases in between. The CDR3 covers 17 residues. Germline V gene lookup returns CDR1 SGDLS and CDR2 YYNGEE. CDR3 DNA: TGTGCCAGCAGCGGATACCATAGCGCGTCCCTAGACTATGGCTACACCTTC. Residues: CASSGYHSASLDYGYTF.

This chain joins TRBV6-1 and TRBJ1-2; D remains unclear. The V end was cut by 8 bases, the J end by 6 bases, with 22 bases between. Germline values: CDR1 MNHNS, CDR2 SASEGT. The CDR3 contains 15 residues. DNA for the CDR3: TGTGCCAGCGTCAGACGTGGGGAATCGGGTAATGGCTACACCTTC. Translation gives CASVRRGESGNGYTF.

The chain uses TRBV7-2 and TRBJ2-7; 13 positions match TRBD2. V shed 3 bases, J shed 7 bases, and the junction held 3 bases outside the gene matches. This CDR3 comprises 14 residues. From germline, CDR1 is SGHTA and CDR2 FQGNSA. In DNA form, the CDR3 reads TGTGCCAGCAGCTTGGGGACTAGCGGGAAGGAGCAGTACTTC. The encoded protein is CASSLGTSGKEQYF.

The chain uses TRBV6-5 and TRBJ1-2; the D gene is possibly TRBD1 (5 bases). This CDR3 has 15 amino acids. CDR1 and CDR2 from the germline V gene are MNHEY and SVGAGI. The V end was cut by 0 bases, the J end by 2 bases, with 10 bases between. The CDR3 DNA sequence: TGTGCCAGCAGTTACTCCCAGGGAACGAACTATGGCTACACCTTC. As protein: CASSYSQGTNYGYTF.

The rearrangement links TRBV7-9 to TRBJ1-3, with 10 bases identical to TRBD1. The germline CDR1 and CDR2 sequences are SEHNR and FQNEAQ (reference sequence). CDR3 size: 17 residues. V was pared by 0 bases and J by 2 bases, with 4 bases of the junction left unmatched. This CDR3 is CASSLALTGGTGNTIYF. The CDR3 DNA reads TGTGCCAGCAGCTTAGCTCTGACAGGGGGCACTGGAAACACCATATATTTT. Full variable domain (rest looked up from reference TRBV7-9 and TRBJ1-3): DTGVSQNPRHKITKRGQNVTFRCDPISEHNRLYWYRQTLGQGPEFLTYFQNEAQLEKSRLLSDRFSAERPKGSFSTLEIQRTEQGDSAMYLCASSLALTGGTGNTIYFGEGSWLTVV.

The chain recombines TRBV5-4 with TRBJ2-7; 10 bases agree with TRBD2. The CDR3 extends over 17 amino acids. Germline CDR1 is SGHNT and CDR2 is YYREEE (reference sequence). With 4 bases clipped from V and 2 bases from J, the junction kept 12 bases outside the gene matches. CDR3 coding DNA: TGTGCCAGCAGCCCCCGGCCCGGGACTAGCGTAACCTACGAGCAGTACTTC. This codes for CASSPRPGTSVTYEQYF.

V and J are TRBV18 and TRBJ2-1; TRBD2 matches at 11 bases. V lost 2 bases to trimming and J lost 7 bases; unmatched junction nucleotides: 7. This CDR3 comprises 16 residues. CDR1 is KGHSH, CDR2 LQKENI, per germline. The CDR3 DNA reads TGTGCCAGCTCACCAGTACTAGCGGGAGTTGGTAATGAGCAGTTCTTC. Amino acids: CASSPVLAGVGNEQFF.

CDR3 DNA: TGTGCCAGCAGTTTATTTCAGGGGGGGGAAGGACAGCCCCAGCATTTT. This encodes CASSLFQGGEGQPQHF. The V and J genes are TRBV28 and TRBJ1-5, with 7 bases matching TRBD1. The V gene's germline CDR1 is MDHEN and CDR2 SYDVKM. The CDR3 length is 16 residues. Unmatched junction bases numbered 10, after V lost 1 base and J lost 7 bases.

This clone has only one observation. V gene TRBV19 combines with J gene TRBJ2-4, with 8 bases fitting TRBD1. The CDR3 contains 18 residues. V lost 3 bases, J lost 0 bases, and 10 bases stayed unmatched. The V gene's germline CDR1 is LNHDA and CDR2 SQIVND (reference sequence). The DNA for the CDR3 is TGTGCCAGTAGTATTACGCGGACAGGGTATCAAGCCAAAAACATTCAGTACTTC. It is translated as CASSITRTGYQAKNIQYF.

The chain couples TRBV19 to TRBJ2-3; 8 nucleotides align to TRBD2. The CDR3 covers 16 residues. V trimming: 3 bases; J trimming: 4 bases; junction bases outside the gene matches: 9. Germline CDR1 is LNHDA and CDR2 is SQIVND (reference sequence). CDR3 bases: TGTGCCAGTAGTATCGGCAGCGGGAGAGAGGCAGATACGCAGTATTTT. This sequence encodes CASSIGSGREADTQYF. The full variable domain, its missing parts supplied by reference TRBV19 and TRBJ2-3, is DGGITQSPKYLFRKEGQNVTLSCEQNLNHDAMYWYRQDPGQGLRLIYYSQIVNDFQKGDIAEGYSVSREKKESFPLTVTSAQKNPTAFYLCASSIGSGREADTQYFGPGTRLTVL.

The chain employs TRBV18 and TRBJ1-2; 9 bases match TRBD1. Germline V lookup: CDR1 KGHSH, CDR2 LQKENI. The CDR3 sequence is 15 residues long. Germline trimming cut 3 bases from V and 3 bases from J; bases unmatched to any gene: 5. CDR3 DNA sequence: TGTGCCAGCTCACCTACCGGGACAGGGTACTATGGCTACACCTTC. Its translation: CASSPTGTGYYGYTF.

In its sample, this clone was seen once. The chain employs TRBV30 and TRBJ2-7; 7 bases align to TRBD1. Trimming removed 1 base from V and 6 bases from J; junction bases left unmatched: 3. Germline assignment: CDR1 GTSNPN and CDR2 SVGIG (reference sequence). This CDR3 has 12 amino acids. CDR3 residues: CAWSAPGGEQYF. The CDR3 bases are TGTGCCTGGAGTGCCCCAGGGGGCGAGCAGTACTTC.

The rearrangement joins TRBV7-2 to TRBJ2-5; the D gene is possibly TRBD2 (5 bases). Trimming took 0 bases from V and 2 from J, leaving 7 bases between them. The CDR3 consists of 14 residues. Looked up from germline, CDR1 is SGHTA and CDR2 is FQGNSA. CDR3 in amino acids: CASSLAGGQETQYF. Here the CDR3 DNA reads TGTGCCAGCAGCTTAGCCGGCGGGCAAGAGACCCAGTACTTC.

The rearrangement joins TRBV4-1 to TRBJ2-1; 8 nucleotides line up with TRBD2. CDR3 length equals 15 residues. Germline V CDR1 and CDR2: MGHRA, YSYEKL. The V gene end was trimmed by 4 bases and the J gene end by 3 bases; junction bases not matched to a gene: 5. In DNA form, the CDR3 reads TGCGCCAGCAGCCGAACCGGGACTAGCTACAATGAGCAGTTCTTC. This codes for CASSRTGTSYNEQFF.

The gene calls are TRBV27 and TRBJ2-1; 8 nucleotides agree with TRBD1. Germline loops: CDR1 MNHEY, CDR2 SMNVEV (reference sequence). The trim removed 6 bases at V and 4 bases at J, leaving 14 bases unmatched. The CDR3 contains 17 residues. CDR3 sequence: CASSPRPGGGFYNEQFF. The CDR3 DNA reads TGTGCCAGCAGCCCGAGACCAGGGGGCGGTTTTTACAATGAGCAGTTCTTC.

The chain is built from TRBV27 and TRBJ2-5; D gene uncertain. The CDR3 extends over 14 amino acids. In germline, CDR1 is MNHEY, CDR2 SMNVEV (reference sequence). Trimming cost V 5 bases and J 1 base, with 11 bases left between them. The CDR3 spells CASSEDQIQETQYF. In DNA, the CDR3 is TGTGCCAGCAGTGAAGACCAGATCCAAGAGACCCAGTACTTC.

J is TRBJ1-5 and V is TRBV2; TRBD1 matches at 10 bases. The germline V gene has CDR1 SNHLY and CDR2 FYNNEI. Unmatched junction bases numbered 5, after V lost 5 bases and J lost 7 bases. This CDR3 contains 14 residues. The CDR3 protein is CASSPGTGAQPQHF. CDR3 nucleotide sequence: TGTGCCAGCAGTCCCGGGACAGGGGCCCAGCCCCAGCATTTT.

This chain uses TRBV4-2 with TRBJ1-2; D not resolved. Trimming pared 2 bases from V and 0 bases from J, leaving 10 bases between. Germline V CDR1 and CDR2: LGHNA, YNFKEQ. The CDR3 totals 15 residues. The CDR3 is CASSQSPKANYGYTF. CDR3 bases: TGTGCCAGCAGCCAAAGTCCAAAAGCTAACTATGGCTACACCTTC.

V is TRBV19 and J is TRBJ2-7; D ambiguous. The CDR3 consists of 15 residues. Trimming took 1 base from V and 0 from J, leaving 10 bases between them. Looked up from germline, CDR1 is LNHDA and CDR2 is SQIVND (reference sequence). In DNA, the CDR3 is TGTGCCAGTAGTATAGGCCCAGCAAGCTCCTACGAGCAGTACTTC. This gives the protein CASSIGPASSYEQYF.

The J gene is TRBJ1-5, the V gene TRBV28; TRBD1 is a possible D gene (6 bases). This CDR3 has 14 amino acids. V gave up 2 bases and J gave up 6 bases, with 11 bases separating them. Looked up from germline, CDR1 is MDHEN and CDR2 is SYDVKM. DNA for the CDR3: TGTGCCAGCAGTTTAACAGGGAGTAGTCAGCCCCAGCATTTT. Residues: CASSLTGSSQPQHF.

This chain joins TRBV5-1 and TRBJ2-6, with 8 bases matching TRBD2. The CDR3 consists of 17 residues. CDR1 and CDR2 from the germline V gene are SGHRS and YFSETQ. V shed 4 bases, J shed 3 bases, and the junction held 9 bases outside the gene matches. This CDR3 reads CASSRTSRSGGANVLTF. For the CDR3, the DNA is TGCGCCAGCAGCCGGACTAGCCGGAGTGGTGGGGCCAACGTCCTGACTTTC.

V gene TRBV4-2 combines with J gene TRBJ2-5; 7 bases fit TRBD1. J was trimmed by 2 bases and V by 2 bases; bases with no gene match: 5. Germline-derived CDR1 and CDR2 are LGHNA and YNFKEQ. This CDR3 has 15 residues. The CDR3 loop is CASSQTDREQETQYF. In nucleotides, the CDR3 is TGTGCCAGCAGCCAAACCGACAGGGAACAAGAGACCCAGTACTTC.

The chain employs TRBV9 and TRBJ1-1, with TRBD1 matching 7 bases. This CDR3 comprises 16 residues. The V gene's germline CDR1 is SGDLS and CDR2 YYNGEE. Trimming at V came to 4 bases and at J to 4 bases, leaving 13 bases not matched to a gene. This chain's CDR3 is CASSNSGTVLGTEAFF. The CDR3 DNA follows: TGTGCCAGCAGCAACTCCGGGACAGTCCTCGGCACTGAAGCTTTCTTT.

The sample holds one count of this clone. The J gene is TRBJ2-7, the V gene TRBV19; the D is unclear. Germline values: CDR1 LNHDA, CDR2 SQIVND (reference sequence). Trimming pared 4 bases from V and 3 bases from J, leaving 19 bases between. The CDR3 has 16 residues. The CDR3 reads CASSSSLYKENYEQYF. The CDR3 DNA is TGTGCCAGTAGTAGCTCCCTCTATAAGGAGAACTACGAGCAGTACTTC.